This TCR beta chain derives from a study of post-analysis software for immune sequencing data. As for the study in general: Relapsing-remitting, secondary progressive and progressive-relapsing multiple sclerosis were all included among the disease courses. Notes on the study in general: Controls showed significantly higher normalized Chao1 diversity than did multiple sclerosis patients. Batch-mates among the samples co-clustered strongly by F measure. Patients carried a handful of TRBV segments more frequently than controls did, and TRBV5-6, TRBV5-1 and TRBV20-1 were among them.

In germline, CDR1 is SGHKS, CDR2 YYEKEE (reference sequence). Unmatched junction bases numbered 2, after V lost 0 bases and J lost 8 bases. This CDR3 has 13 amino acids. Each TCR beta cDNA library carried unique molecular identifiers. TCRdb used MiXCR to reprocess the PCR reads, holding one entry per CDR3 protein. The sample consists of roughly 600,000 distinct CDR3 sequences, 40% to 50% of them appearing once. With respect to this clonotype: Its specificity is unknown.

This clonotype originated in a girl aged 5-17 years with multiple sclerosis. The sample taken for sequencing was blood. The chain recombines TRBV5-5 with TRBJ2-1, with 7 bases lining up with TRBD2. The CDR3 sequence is CASSLVRGDEQFF. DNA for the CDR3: TGTGCCAGCAGCTTGGTTCGGGGGGATGAGCAGTTCTTC.